The sequence of this TCR beta chain was determined in a study of blood T cell repertoires in COVID-19. About the study: Samples came from the United States, Italy and Spain, spanning acute and convalescent COVID-19. Sample material is recorded as cDNA or gDNA derived from T cells, B-cell-depleted T cells, or PBMCs.

This clone was observed once. In the authors' workflow: The authors estimated nucleated cell counts from reference gene primer amplification. Clones were sequenced by immunoSEQ multiplex PCR, and TCRdb holds only the in-frame ones, with some missing. That table is the source of V, J and clone size, and D and trimming were worked out from the DNA. The sample shows 23,000 or so clones, around 90% of them seen only once. V gave up 6 bases and J gave up 5 bases, with 13 bases separating them. CDR3 length: 13 residues. This rearrangement joins TRBV12-3 or TRBV12-4 to TRBJ1-2; a possible D gene is TRBD1 (5 bases). Input material: peripheral blood. The clonotype was recovered from a woman in her seventies with active COVID-19. The DNA for the CDR3 is TGTGCCAGCAGCATACAGGAACCTTATGGCTACACCTTC. This sequence encodes CASSIQEPYGYTF.